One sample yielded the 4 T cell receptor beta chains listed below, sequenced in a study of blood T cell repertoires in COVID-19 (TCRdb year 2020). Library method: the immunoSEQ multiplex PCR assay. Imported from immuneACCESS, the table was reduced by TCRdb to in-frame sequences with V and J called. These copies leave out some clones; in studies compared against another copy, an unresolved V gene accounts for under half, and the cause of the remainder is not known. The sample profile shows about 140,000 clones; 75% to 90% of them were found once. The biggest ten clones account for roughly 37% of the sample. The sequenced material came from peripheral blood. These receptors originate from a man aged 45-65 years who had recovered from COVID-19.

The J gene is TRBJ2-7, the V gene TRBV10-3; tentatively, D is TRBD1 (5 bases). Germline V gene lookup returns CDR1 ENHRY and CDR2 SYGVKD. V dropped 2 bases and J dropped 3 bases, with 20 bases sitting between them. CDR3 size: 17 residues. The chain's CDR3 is CAISEPYGAEPLYEQYF. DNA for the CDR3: TGTGCCATCAGTGAGCCGTATGGGGCAGAACCTCTCTACGAGCAGTACTTC.

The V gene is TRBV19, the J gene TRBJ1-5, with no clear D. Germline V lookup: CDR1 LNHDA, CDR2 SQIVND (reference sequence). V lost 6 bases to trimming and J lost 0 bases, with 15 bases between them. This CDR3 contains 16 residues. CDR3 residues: CASSDAGGISNQPQHF. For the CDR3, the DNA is TGTGCCAGTAGCGACGCAGGAGGGATTAGCAATCAGCCCCAGCATTTT.

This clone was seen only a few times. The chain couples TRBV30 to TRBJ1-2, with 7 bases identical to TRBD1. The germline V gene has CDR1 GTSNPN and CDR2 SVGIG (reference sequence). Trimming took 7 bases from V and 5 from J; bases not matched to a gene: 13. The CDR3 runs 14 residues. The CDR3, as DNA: TGTGCCTTTGAAGGTTCAGGGGGAGGATATGGCTACACCTTC. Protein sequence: CAFEGSGGGYGYTF.

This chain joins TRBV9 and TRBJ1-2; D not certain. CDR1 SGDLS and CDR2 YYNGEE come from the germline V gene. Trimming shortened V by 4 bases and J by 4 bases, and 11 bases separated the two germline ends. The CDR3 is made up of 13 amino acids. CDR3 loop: CASSRAGVYGYTF. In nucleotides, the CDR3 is TGTGCCAGCAGCCGGGCCGGGGTCTATGGCTACACCTTC.